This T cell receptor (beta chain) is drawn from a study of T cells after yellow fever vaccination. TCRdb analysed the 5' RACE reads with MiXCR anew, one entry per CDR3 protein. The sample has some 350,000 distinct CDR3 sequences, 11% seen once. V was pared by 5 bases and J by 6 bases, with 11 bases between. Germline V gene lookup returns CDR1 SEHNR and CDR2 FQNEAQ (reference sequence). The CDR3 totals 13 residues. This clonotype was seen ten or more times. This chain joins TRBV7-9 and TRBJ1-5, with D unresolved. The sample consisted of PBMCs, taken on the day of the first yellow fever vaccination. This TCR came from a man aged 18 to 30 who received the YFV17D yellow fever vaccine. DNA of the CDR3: TGTGCCAGCAGCGCGTATGACGCTCAGCCCCAGCATTTT. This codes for CASSAYDAQPQHF.